A selection of T cell receptor beta chains follows, all from one sample in a study of neoadjuvant anti-PD-1 for oral cavity cancer. Data came from immunoSEQ multiplex PCR; TCRdb stores just in-frame clones and leaves some out. The table lists roughly 15,000 clones, roughly two fifths of them singletons, with around 40% in the top ten. The sequencing used tumor tissue, collected after nivolumab (anti-PD-1) treatment. Receptors originate from a person aged 35 to 85 with oral cavity squamous cell carcinoma. Each CDR3 is given without its conserved first and last residue. The order of the fields is V gene, J gene, CDR3 protein.

v_call: TRBV5-4; j_call: TRBJ2-1; cdr3_aa: ASSGTGQGAREQF
v_call: TRBV19; j_call: TRBJ1-1; cdr3_aa: ASSSGHSTEAF
v_call: TRBV25-1; j_call: TRBJ2-2; cdr3_aa: ASRLMTGELF
v_call: TRBV2; j_call: TRBJ2-2; cdr3_aa: ASERGAGGSGTGELF
v_call: TRBV21-1; j_call: TRBJ1-5; cdr3_aa: ASSKEGGSNQPQH
v_call: TRBV12-5; j_call: TRBJ2-1; cdr3_aa: ASGPPGGENYNEQF
v_call: TRBV5-1; j_call: TRBJ1-1; cdr3_aa: ASSAAYGLGYTEAF
v_call: TRBV7-7; j_call: TRBJ2-2; cdr3_aa: ASSIDRAGELF
v_call: TRBV5-1; j_call: TRBJ2-3; cdr3_aa: ASSLGDRRSTDTQY
v_call: TRBV29-1; j_call: TRBJ2-3; cdr3_aa: SVEVAGRAQY
v_call: TRBV2; j_call: TRBJ2-1; cdr3_aa: ASSLGSGEQF
v_call: TRBV29-1; j_call: TRBJ1-1; cdr3_aa: SVEVREAF
v_call: TRBV18; j_call: TRBJ2-5; cdr3_aa: ASSPQGAETQY
v_call: TRBV15; j_call: TRBJ1-1; cdr3_aa: ATSTVEGGRAF
v_call: TRBV6-6; j_call: TRBJ2-7; cdr3_aa: ASSPRAEQY
v_call: TRBV13; j_call: TRBJ2-7; cdr3_aa: ASSLGPGLAGGTYEQY
v_call: TRBV4-3; j_call: TRBJ1-5; cdr3_aa: ASSQDRTGGLSQPQH
v_call: TRBV15; j_call: TRBJ1-4; cdr3_aa: ATSRDSGPRDEKLF
v_call: TRBV5-4; j_call: TRBJ2-1; cdr3_aa: ASSAYNEQF
v_call: TRBV28; j_call: TRBJ1-5; cdr3_aa: TIGQPYNNQPQH
v_call: TRBV7-2; j_call: TRBJ2-2; cdr3_aa: ASRVQGTTGELF
v_call: TRBV28; j_call: TRBJ1-1; cdr3_aa: ASSLQGNMNTEAF
v_call: TRBV6-1; j_call: TRBJ1-4; cdr3_aa: ASSPMWNNEKLF
v_call: TRBV10-3; j_call: TRBJ2-3; cdr3_aa: AISNPGLGSTDTQY
v_call: TRBV7-6; j_call: TRBJ2-2; cdr3_aa: ASSPRTGQGGELF
v_call: TRBV2; j_call: TRBJ2-3; cdr3_aa: ASRELAGGPDTQY
v_call: TRBV18; j_call: TRBJ2-1; cdr3_aa: ASSPRRETSLF
v_call: TRBV9; j_call: TRBJ2-1; cdr3_aa: ASSAGGAGGPQEQF
v_call: TRBV30; j_call: TRBJ2-4; cdr3_aa: AWSVMGGAKNIQY